The 8 T cell receptor beta chains below all came from one sample that was sequenced in a study of Graves' ophthalmopathy and Graves' hyperthyroidism. RNA transcripts were the source from which TCR beta CDR3 regions were amplified. Investigators did first-round RT-PCR with HTBI primers, then second-round multiplex PCR. TCRdb fed the multiplex PCR reads into MiXCR, producing one record per CDR3 protein. The table records about 220,000 distinct CDR3 sequences, under 25% of them present only once. Sequencing was done on a sample of peripheral blood. These receptors came from a woman in her forties or fifties with Graves' ophthalmopathy.

The chain joins TRBV7-9 to TRBJ2-7; possibly TRBD1 or TRBD2 for D (6 bases each). The germline V and J ends were trimmed by 3 bases and 7 bases, with 16 bases remaining between them. CDR3 size: 14 residues. Germline V lookup: CDR1 SEHNR, CDR2 FQNEAQ (reference sequence). The CDR3, as DNA: TGTGCCAGCAGCTTGGGACTGCGAGGGGGGGAGCAGTACTTC. Protein: CASSLGLRGGEQYF.

This clonotype was observed many times. The genes are TRBV2 and TRBJ2-7; TRBD1 might be the D (6 bases). This CDR3 region has 11 residues. CDR1 and CDR2 from the germline V gene are SNHLY and FYNNEI. The V end was cut by 8 bases, the J end by 6 bases, with 11 bases between. CDR3 bases: TGTGCCAGCGGGACATTTACCGAGCAGTACTTC. Translation: CASGTFTEQYF.

The table lists this clonotype with many counts. This sequence joins TRBV14 and TRBJ1-6; 7 bases align to TRBD1. CDR3 length: 18 residues. CDR1 is SGHDN, CDR2 FVKESK, per germline. The V gene end was trimmed by 0 bases and the J gene end by 0 bases; junction bases not matched to a gene: 5. In nucleotides, the CDR3 is TGTGCCAGCAGCCAAGACAGGGGGTCCAGCTCCTATAATTCACCCCTCCACTTT. This sequence encodes CASSQDRGSSSYNSPLHF.

The rearrangement joins TRBV15 to TRBJ2-4, with unresolved D. The CDR3 runs 19 residues. Trimming removed 0 bases from V and 1 base from J, with 19 bases in between. The V gene's germline CDR1 is LNHNV and CDR2 YYDKDF (reference sequence). The CDR3 protein is CATSRDLDHLGAAKNIQYF. The CDR3, as DNA: TGTGCCACCAGCAGAGATTTGGACCACCTCGGAGCGGCCAAAAACATTCAGTACTTC.

This clonotype was seen many times. The chain uses TRBV20-1 and TRBJ2-7, with 7 bases that match TRBD2. Germline V CDR1 and CDR2: DFQATT, SNEGSKA (reference sequence). V trimming: 5 bases; J trimming: 5 bases; junction bases outside the gene matches: 12. CDR3 length equals 14 residues. The CDR3 reads CSALLARGPHEQYF. For the CDR3, the DNA is TGCAGTGCTTTACTAGCGCGAGGGCCCCACGAGCAGTACTTC.

The CDR3 nucleotides read TGTGCCACCATGCGGTCGGGGTCAGGCTACGAGCAGTACTTC. Translating it yields CATMRSGSGYEQYF. The chain has TRBV11-2 and TRBJ2-7; a possible D gene is TRBD2 (5 bases). Trimming took 10 bases from V and 3 from J, leaving 19 bases between them. The CDR3 totals 14 residues. Germline lookup yields CDR1 SGHAT and CDR2 FQNNGV.

The chain joins TRBV4-2 to TRBJ2-3, with TRBD2 matching over 12 bases. CDR3 length equals 16 residues. The J segment lost 1 base and the V segment lost 1 base, leaving 0 bases of the junction unmatched. Germline lookup yields CDR1 LGHNA and CDR2 YNFKEQ. DNA of the CDR3: TGTGCCAGCAGCCAAGGACTAGCGGGAGGCACAGATACGCAGTATTTT. As protein: CASSQGLAGGTDTQYF.

The chain joins TRBV6-2 or TRBV6-3 to TRBJ2-2; D perhaps matches TRBD2 (6 bases). Trimming pared 2 bases from V and 7 bases from J, leaving 14 bases between. The CDR3 is 15 residues long. CDR1 is MNHEY and CDR2 is SVGEGT in the germline V gene. The CDR3 sequence: CASSYMWRGVGELFF. In nucleotides, the CDR3 is TGTGCCAGCAGTTACATGTGGCGGGGCGTCGGGGAGCTGTTTTTT.